These 27 T cell receptor beta chains were all obtained from the same sample, sequenced in a study of vaccination and CD4 T cells after COVID-19. Treatment described: roughly 10-day PBMC culture with coronavirus spike peptide pools or control peptides (ViraFEST assay). These receptors' antigens are unknown. The Oncomine TCR Beta short-read assay was applied to DNA of cultured CD4+ T cells. TCRdb fed the PCR reads into MiXCR, producing one record per CDR3 protein. The data contain around 13,000 distinct CDR3 sequences, about 46% of them singletons. Sequenced: CD4+ T cells from blood, cultured in vitro. Receptors were obtained from a human donor who had recovered from COVID-19.

CDR3 coding DNA: TGTGCCAGCAGTTTTCCCAGGGGTGAAGCTTTCTTT. Its translation is CASSFPRGEAFF. V gene TRBV12-3 or TRBV12-4 combines with J gene TRBJ1-1, with a possible D match to TRBD1 (6 bases). CDR3 length: 12 residues. V lost 3 bases, J lost 7 bases, and 9 bases lay in between.

The sample holds a few counts of this clonotype. This chain links TRBV20-1 with TRBJ2-3, with D unresolved. Looked up from germline, CDR1 is DFQATT and CDR2 is SNEGSKA (reference sequence). CDR3 length: 13 residues. V was clipped by 0 bases and J by 14 bases, with 18 bases between them. This chain's CDR3 is CSARDKGEPPRYF. The CDR3 bases are TGCAGTGCTAGAGATAAGGGTGAACCGCCCCGGTATTTT.

J is TRBJ2-2 and V is TRBV9; 12 nucleotides line up with TRBD2. Germline V gene lookup returns CDR1 SGDLS and CDR2 YYNGEE. This CDR3 contains 17 residues. J was trimmed by 2 bases and V by 0 bases; bases with no gene match: 2. In nucleotides, the CDR3 is TGTGCCAGCAGCGTAGGACTAGCGGGGGTTAACACCGGGGAGCTGTTTTTT. Protein sequence: CASSVGLAGVNTGELFF.

This clonotype was seen only a few times. The CDR3 spells CASSELPLPLHF. In nucleotides, the CDR3 is TGTGCCAGCAGTGAACTTCCTCTACCCCTCCACTTT. The chain employs TRBV6-1 and TRBJ1-6; D is ambiguous. CDR3 size: 12 residues. V shed 2 bases and J shed 12 bases, with 8 bases lying between them. The germline CDR1 and CDR2 sequences are MNHNS and SASEGT.

The chain carries TRBV4-3 and TRBJ2-2, with D unclear. The CDR3 sequence is 15 residues long. V was cut by 0 bases and J by 1 base, with 6 bases left in between. From germline, CDR1 is LGHNA and CDR2 YSLEER. The CDR3 spells CASSQDPRNTGELFF. The CDR3 nucleotides read TGCGCCAGCAGCCAAGATCCTCGGAACACCGGGGAGCTGTTTTTT.

The J gene is TRBJ2-3, the V gene TRBV12-3 or TRBV12-4; the match to TRBD1 covers 7 bases. The CDR3 covers 14 residues. Trimming removed 2 bases from V and 4 bases from J; junction bases left unmatched: 3. This CDR3 is CASSLYRGADTQYF. The CDR3 DNA sequence: TGTGCCAGCAGTTTATACAGGGGAGCAGATACGCAGTATTTT.

This clonotype occurred a few times. The V call is TRBV11-2, the J call TRBJ1-4; D possibly corresponds to TRBD1 (5 bases). CDR3 length: 16 residues. Trimming removed 4 bases at V and 6 bases at J, with 18 bases between. The germline gives CDR1 SGHAT, CDR2 FQNNGV. This CDR3 reads CASSSDFSTVYEKLFF. CDR3 bases: TGTGCCAGCAGCTCCGACTTTTCGACAGTGTATGAAAAACTGTTTTTT.

The rearrangement joins TRBV5-1 to TRBJ2-5; TRBD2 agrees at 12 bases. The CDR3 consists of 17 residues. Germline values: CDR1 SGHRS, CDR2 YFSETQ. V trimming: 0 bases; J trimming: 2 bases; junction bases outside the gene matches: 5. The CDR3 nucleotides read TGCGCCAGCAGCTTGGGTCAACTAGCGGGGGGACAAGAGACCCAGTACTTC. Its translation: CASSLGQLAGGQETQYF.

This chain links TRBV5-4 with TRBJ2-2; TRBD2 matches 9 bases. With V trimmed by 0 bases and J by 4 bases, 1 base remained unmatched. The germline CDR1 and CDR2 sequences are SGHNT and YYREEE (reference sequence). The CDR3 is 15 amino acids. CDR3 residues: CASSLGTSVTGELFF. The CDR3 bases are TGTGCCAGCAGCTTGGGGACTAGCGTCACCGGGGAGCTGTTTTTT.

The V call is TRBV14, the J call TRBJ2-1, with 8 bases matching TRBD1. CDR3 size: 15 residues. Germline CDR1 is SGHDN and CDR2 is FVKESK. The V gene end was trimmed by 4 bases and the J gene end by 4 bases; junction bases not matched to a gene: 6. Here the CDR3 DNA reads TGTGCCAGCAGCCCAACAGGGGGGCAATACAATGAGCAGTTCTTC. Translated, it gives CASSPTGGQYNEQFF.

The rearrangement uses TRBV7-2 and TRBJ2-3; 8 bases fit TRBD2. In germline, CDR1 is SGHTA, CDR2 FQGNSA. CDR3 length equals 15 residues. V lost 5 bases to trimming and J lost 2 bases; unmatched junction nucleotides: 6. Here the CDR3 reads CASSPKRGYTDTQYF. CDR3 nucleotides: TGTGCCAGCAGCCCCAAGCGGGGGTACACAGATACGCAGTATTTT.

V is TRBV11-2 and J is TRBJ1-1; TRBD1 might be the D (5 bases). V lost 2 bases and J 1 base, leaving 8 bases between the germline ends. The CDR3 consists of 14 residues. CDR1 is SGHAT, CDR2 FQNNGV, per germline. CDR3 in DNA: TGTGCCAGCAGCTTATCGGGGGGGAACACTGAAGCTTTCTTT. This gives the protein CASSLSGGNTEAFF.

This clonotype was detected only a few times. The chain links TRBV30 to TRBJ1-2; D unresolved. The CDR3 has 14 amino acids. Per germline, CDR1 GTSNPN and CDR2 SVGIG (reference sequence). The CDR3 coding sequence is TGTGTCACATCACTGGGGAGTTCTAACTATGGCTACACCTTC. Protein sequence: CVTSLGSSNYGYTF.

The sample holds one count of this clonotype. The chain links TRBV11-2 to TRBJ1-5, with 7 positions matching TRBD1. The CDR3 loop spans 15 amino acids. Germline V lookup: CDR1 SGHAT, CDR2 FQNNGV. V shed 1 base, J shed 7 bases, and the junction held 7 bases outside the gene matches. CDR3 in amino acids: CASSLGSRGGQPQHF. The DNA for the CDR3 is TGTGCCAGCAGCTTAGGAAGCAGGGGGGGACAGCCCCAGCATTTT.

J is TRBJ1-3 and V is TRBV21-1; the table's D call TRBD1 went unverified against the DNA. TRBV21-1 is a pseudogene segment. This CDR3 is 19 amino acids long. CDR3 loop: CASRILRRQTQLSGNTIYF. DNA of the CDR3: TGTGCCAGCAGGATTCTTAGGAGACAGACCCAGCTCTCTGGAAACACCATATATTTT.

V is TRBV20-1 and J is TRBJ2-5, with 9 bases that match TRBD2. Germline CDR1 reads DFQATT; CDR2 reads SNEGSKA (reference sequence). With 3 bases clipped from V and 2 bases from J, the junction kept 22 bases outside the gene matches. The CDR3 consists of 20 residues. The DNA of the CDR3 is TGCAGTGCTAGCGACCCCATGGAAAGGGAGCGGGGGGCCGCGCAAGAGACCCAGTACTTC. Protein: CSASDPMERERGAAQETQYF.

The chain joins TRBV19 to TRBJ1-5, with TRBD1 as a possible D gene (5 bases). CDR3 length: 17 residues. The ends were cut back, 2 bases at V and 0 bases at J, with 14 bases in the middle. Per the germline V gene, CDR1 is LNHDA and CDR2 is SQIVND (reference sequence). This CDR3 is CASSIRKQDHSNQPQHF. CDR3 in DNA: TGTGCCAGTAGTATAAGGAAACAGGATCATAGCAATCAGCCCCAGCATTTT.

The chain joins TRBV18 to TRBJ1-3; D call uncertain. Germline CDR1 and CDR2: KGHSH and LQKENI. Trimming removed 6 bases at V and 0 bases at J, with 12 bases between. The CDR3 has 15 residues. CDR3 DNA: TGTGCCAGCTCGCGGACGCAGAGCTCTGGAAACACCATATATTTT. Protein: CASSRTQSSGNTIYF.

This clonotype appeared a single time. The chain employs TRBV5-1 and TRBJ1-2; TRBD1 aligns across 7 bases. The CDR3 extends over 15 amino acids. After removal of 2 bases from V and 6 bases from J, the junction contained 10 bases not matched to a gene. The germline gives CDR1 SGHRS, CDR2 YFSETQ. The CDR3 nucleotides read TGCGCCAGCAGCTTCAGGGGGGACCCTTTGGATGGCTACACCTTC. Translated: CASSFRGDPLDGYTF.

The rearrangement uses TRBV5-1 and TRBJ1-6, with 8 bases matching TRBD1. The CDR3 runs 15 residues. J was trimmed by 6 bases and V by 7 bases; bases with no gene match: 9. CDR1 is SGHRS, CDR2 YFSETQ, per germline. CDR3 coding DNA: TGCGCCAGCGCACCCGGGACAGGCCTTAATTCACCCCTCCACTTT. Amino acid sequence: CASAPGTGLNSPLHF. Variable domain in full (rest from reference TRBV5-1 and TRBJ1-6): KAGVTQTPRYLIKTRGQQVTLSCSPISGHRSVSWYQQTPGQGLQFLFEYFSETQRNKGNFPGRFSGRQFSNSRSEMNVSTLELGDSALYLCASAPGTGLNSPLHFGNGTRLTVT.

The V and J genes are TRBV6-1 and TRBJ1-1, with D perhaps matching TRBD1 (5 bases). CDR3 length equals 12 residues. Trimming took 6 bases from V and 11 from J, leaving 16 bases between them. Germline CDR1 is MNHNS and CDR2 is SASEGT. CDR3 nucleotides: TGTGCCAGCAGAGAATCAGGGTTTGGGGCTTTCTTT. Its protein is CASRESGFGAFF.

There are a few counts of this clonotype. The chain couples TRBV20-1 to TRBJ2-1, with 10 bases fitting TRBD2. V was clipped by 3 bases and J by 4 bases; unmatched bases: 6. The CDR3 loop spans 15 amino acids. Germline V CDR1 and CDR2: DFQATT, SNEGSKA (reference sequence). The CDR3 DNA sequence: TGCAGTGCTAGTATACTAGCGGGGCTTTACAATGAGCAGTTCTTC. Translation: CSASILAGLYNEQFF.

The rearrangement uses TRBV6-1 and TRBJ2-1, with 8 nucleotides matching TRBD2. Germline V gene sequence: CDR1 MNHNS, CDR2 SASEGT. J was trimmed by 5 bases and V by 5 bases; bases with no gene match: 8. CDR3 length equals 15 residues. The CDR3, as DNA: TGTGCCAGCAGTCGGAGCGGGGGAACGGACAATGAGCAGTTCTTC. It codes for CASSRSGGTDNEQFF.

The genes are TRBV29-1 and TRBJ1-2; tentatively, D is TRBD1 (6 bases). The CDR3 runs to 14 residues. Germline CDR1 SQVTM, CDR2 ANQGSEA. V lost 3 bases, J lost 0 bases, and 11 bases lay in between. CDR3 sequence (DNA): TGCAGCGTTGACCAGGCAGGGGCTAACTATGGCTACACCTTC. The encoded protein is CSVDQAGANYGYTF.

V gene TRBV11-2 combines with J gene TRBJ1-1; no reliable D call. CDR1 is SGHAT and CDR2 is FQNNGV in the germline V gene. This CDR3 has 13 residues. V shed 6 bases and J shed 0 bases, with 8 bases lying between them. This CDR3 reads CASRVEMNTEAFF. The CDR3 DNA follows: TGTGCCAGCAGGGTAGAGATGAACACTGAAGCTTTCTTT.

Only a few counts were recorded for this clonotype. V is TRBV7-9 and J is TRBJ1-4; 7 nucleotides match TRBD1. This CDR3 spans 16 amino acids. V trimming: 5 bases; J trimming: 1 base; junction bases outside the gene matches: 7. Germline V gene lookup returns CDR1 SEHNR and CDR2 FQNEAQ (reference sequence). CDR3 loop: CASSVPYRGTNEKLFF. In nucleotides, the CDR3 is TGTGCCAGCAGCGTGCCTTACAGGGGAACTAATGAAAAACTGTTTTTT.

This rearrangement joins TRBV10-3 to TRBJ2-1; D unclear. CDR3 length equals 14 residues. Trimming took 4 bases from V and 9 from J, leaving 16 bases between them. Germline CDR1 is ENHRY and CDR2 is SYGVKD. CDR3 sequence: CAISGQSGGSEQFF. CDR3 DNA sequence: TGTGCCATCAGTGGGCAGAGTGGCGGCAGTGAGCAGTTCTTC.